The 17 T cell receptor beta chains given below trace back to one sample, sequenced in a study of cytomegalovirus exposure and HLA in healthy donors. The PCR contained 60 Vbeta and 13 Jbeta primers. The protocol was immunoSEQ multiplex PCR, while the TCRdb copy is restricted to in-frame clones and leaves out a portion. Of around 150,000 clones listed, 80% were seen once; the top ten hold around 6.5%. Sequences were obtained from PBMCs. The receptor source for this set is a male donor in good health and CMV-seropositive.

This clone was seen just once. This rearrangement joins TRBV11-3 to TRBJ1-1; D perhaps matches TRBD1 (5 bases). With 2 bases removed from V and 4 bases from J, the gap between germline ends came to 14 bases. The CDR3 runs 15 residues. Per germline, CDR1 SGHNT and CDR2 YENEEA. The CDR3 bases are TGTGCCAGCAGCTTAAGGCCGGGGGAGGGCACTGAAGCTTTCTTT. Protein sequence: CASSLRPGEGTEAFF.

The chain joins TRBV13 to TRBJ1-2; TRBD1 matches 7 bases. The ends lost 5 bases at V and 7 bases at J; junction bases unmatched: 7. Germline V CDR1 and CDR2: PRHDT, FYEKMQ (reference sequence). The CDR3 has 13 residues. Here the CDR3 reads CASSPGTEAGYTF. For the CDR3, the DNA is TGTGCCAGCAGCCCCGGGACAGAAGCTGGCTACACCTTC.

CDR3 sequence reads: CASNRDTHSGNTIYF. In DNA, the CDR3 is TGTGCCAGTAACCGGGACACCCACTCTGGAAACACCATATATTTT. The J gene is TRBJ1-3, the V gene TRBV19, with D perhaps TRBD1 (6 bases). Germline values: CDR1 LNHDA, CDR2 SQIVND (reference sequence). The CDR3 is 15 residues long. V was pared by 7 bases and J by 0 bases, with 13 bases between.

This clone has a handful of counts. The rearrangement links TRBV4-3 to TRBJ2-1, with 7 positions matching TRBD2. Unmatched junction bases numbered 6, after V lost 5 bases and J lost 8 bases. The germline CDR1 and CDR2 sequences are LGHNA and YSLEER. CDR3 length: 13 residues. CDR3 nucleotide sequence: TGCGCCAGCAGCAACGGACTAGTAGATGAGCAGTTCTTC. Protein product: CASSNGLVDEQFF.

CDR3 bases: TGTGCCAGCAGTCCGATAACAGGGCCTGGAAACACCATATATTTT. It encodes CASSPITGPGNTIYF. The gene calls are TRBV6-6 and TRBJ1-3; D may be TRBD1 (6 bases). The V gene lost 5 bases and the J gene lost 2 bases, with 13 bases spanning the gap. CDR1 is MNHNY and CDR2 is SVGAGI in the germline V gene (reference sequence). CDR3 length: 15 amino acids.

About this clone itself: This same CDR3 is encoded by further DNA sequences in the sample. CDR3 coding DNA: TGCGCCAGCAGCTTGGACGGCGGCACCTACGAGCAGTACTTC. The encoded protein is CASSLDGGTYEQYF. The V and J genes are TRBV5-1 and TRBJ2-7, with D unresolved. Trimming left V 0 bases short and J 2 bases short, with 9 bases between. Germline loops: CDR1 SGHRS, CDR2 YFSETQ. CDR3 length: 14 amino acids.

The chain is built from TRBV28 and TRBJ1-1, with a possible D match to TRBD1 (6 bases). The germline V gene has CDR1 MDHEN and CDR2 SYDVKM. The germline V and J ends were trimmed by 6 bases and 11 bases, with 19 bases remaining between them. This CDR3 is built from 13 residues. The CDR3 loop reads CASSPAGGLGAFF. CDR3 DNA sequence: TGTGCCAGCAGCCCAGCGGGGGGGCTAGGTGCTTTCTTT. The full variable domain, completed using reference TRBV28 and TRBJ1-1, is DVKVTQSSRYLVKRTGEKVFLECVQDMDHENMFWYRQDPGLGLRLIYFSYDVKMKEKGDIPEGYSVSREKKERFSLILESASTNQTSMYLCASSPAGGLGAFFGQGTRLTVV.

This clone was picked up one time. V gene TRBV28 combines with J gene TRBJ2-3; TRBD2 matches 12 bases. Germline-derived CDR1 and CDR2 are MDHEN and SYDVKM. With V trimmed by 3 bases and J by 4 bases, 5 bases remained unmatched. The CDR3 is made up of 16 amino acids. The CDR3 is CASSLTSGSGSDTQYF. The DNA for the CDR3 is TGTGCCAGCAGTTTGACTAGCGGGAGCGGGTCAGATACGCAGTATTTT.

This chain links TRBV14 with TRBJ2-7; the match to TRBD1 covers 7 bases. The junction had 10 bases not matched to a gene; V was cut back by 1 base and J by 4 bases. CDR1 is SGHDN and CDR2 is FVKESK in the germline V gene. This CDR3 has 16 residues. The CDR3 nucleotides read TGTGCCAGCAGCCAAGGGCTCGGGCAGGGGGTGTACGAGCAGTACTTC. Residues: CASSQGLGQGVYEQYF.

V is TRBV7-9 and J is TRBJ1-3; the D is unclear. Between the trimmed V and J ends, which lost 1 base and 2 bases, there was a span of 9 bases. The CDR3 length is 15 residues. Germline V CDR1 and CDR2: SEHNR, FQNEAQ (reference sequence). The CDR3 region is CASSLDGRTGNTIYF. CDR3 coding DNA: TGTGCCAGCAGCTTAGATGGCAGGACTGGAAACACCATATATTTT.

Comment on this clone: The conserved phenylalanine or tryptophan is not found at the CDR3 terminus, so this likely reflects a read error. This rearrangement joins TRBV9 to TRBJ2-4, with 9 positions matching TRBD1. The CDR3 is made up of 14 amino acids. Germline V gives CDR1 SGDLS, CDR2 YYNGEE. V lost 3 bases, J lost 7 bases, and 5 bases stayed unmatched. The CDR3 DNA reads as TGTGCCAGCAGCGCGACAGGGGGGTGGAACATTCAGTACCTC. It codes for CASSATGGWNIQYL.

The rearrangement joins TRBV6-6 to TRBJ2-1, with D possibly being TRBD2 (5 bases). V shed 2 bases and J shed 7 bases, with 15 bases lying between them. This CDR3 spans 15 amino acids. CDR1 is MNHNY, CDR2 SVGAGI, per germline (reference sequence). The CDR3 loop reads CASSYASPPGNEQFF. The CDR3 DNA reads as TGTGCCAGCAGTTACGCTAGCCCTCCGGGGAATGAGCAGTTCTTC.

The V and J genes are TRBV28 and TRBJ2-5; a weak D match, TRBD1 (5 bases). The germline V gene encodes CDR1 MDHEN and CDR2 SYDVKM. This CDR3 comprises 15 residues. V lost 7 bases to trimming and J lost 2 bases, with 17 bases between them. This chain's CDR3 is CASNIMGRPQETQYF. The DNA for the CDR3 is TGTGCCAGCAACATTATGGGGCGGCCGCAAGAGACCCAGTACTTC.

In its sample, this clone was seen once. V gene TRBV27 combines with J gene TRBJ1-2; 8 bases are shared with TRBD1. CDR3 length equals 15 residues. CDR1 is MNHEY and CDR2 is SMNVEV in the germline V gene (reference sequence). The J segment lost 3 bases and the V segment lost 0 bases, leaving 3 bases of the junction unmatched. The CDR3 bases are TGTGCCAGCAGTTTATCTGCAGGGGGCCACTATGGCTACACCTTC. This encodes CASSLSAGGHYGYTF.

The chain combines TRBV4-1 with TRBJ1-3; D might be TRBD1 (6 bases). The CDR3 sequence is 16 residues long. Trimming removed 0 bases from V and 4 bases from J, with 13 bases in between. Germline V gene sequence: CDR1 MGHRA, CDR2 YSYEKL. The CDR3 nucleotides read TGCGCCAGCAGCCAAGATTTGAGGGGGTACGGAAACACCATATATTTT. It encodes CASSQDLRGYGNTIYF.

The CDR3 DNA reads TGTGCCAGCAGCTTCTTTGTGGATACGCAGTATTTT. Its protein product is CASSFFVDTQYF. This rearrangement joins TRBV13 to TRBJ2-3, with D unresolved. The CDR3 length is 12 residues. Germline CDR1 is PRHDT and CDR2 is FYEKMQ (reference sequence). With 3 bases removed from V and 6 bases from J, the gap between germline ends came to 7 bases.

This clone was seen once. This chain uses TRBV7-2 with TRBJ2-2; D call uncertain. Germline-derived CDR1 and CDR2 are SGHTA and FQGNSA. The ends were cut back, 5 bases at V and 0 bases at J, with 7 bases in the middle. This CDR3 has 14 residues. The CDR3, as DNA: TGTGCCAGCAGCATGGAGTCGAACACCGGGGAGCTGTTTTTT. Translating gives CASSMESNTGELFF.